The subject of this entry is one TCR beta chain. The junction departs from the called germline gene at one end, perhaps through a read error. CDR3 length: 12 amino acids. The germline gives CDR1 LGHNA, CDR2 YNFKEQ. TCRdb analysed the RT-PCR reads with MiXCR anew, one entry per CDR3 protein. The data hold about 700,000 distinct CDR3 sequences, with approximately 15% observed a single time. Sequences were obtained from memory CD4+ T cells from blood. This TCR was recovered from a female donor in good health, serving as a healthy control. This chain connects TRBV4-2 to TRBJ1-5; D not resolved. CDR3 sequence reads: CDSSQTDQPQHF. CDR3 sequence (DNA): TGTGACAGCAGTCAAACAGATCAGCCCCAGCATTTT.